The subject of this entry is one TCR beta chain. Unique molecular identifiers were used to barcode this TCRbeta library. TCRdb itself ran the PCR reads through MiXCR, one entry per CDR3 protein. Of about 580,000 distinct CDR3 sequences in the sample, more than 20% were seen once. The data were taken from a study of T-cell reconstitution after alpha-beta-depleted transplantation in children. CDR1 is SQVTM and CDR2 is ANQGSEA in the germline V gene. V lost 0 bases to trimming and J lost 6 bases; unmatched junction nucleotides: 5. The CDR3 consists of 15 residues. The starting material was PBMCs, mostly from graft donor cells, obtained 360 days after TCRalphabeta/CD19-depleted stem cell transplant. The genes are TRBV29-1 and TRBJ2-5; 12 nucleotides line up with TRBD2. The receptor was derived from a boy in the first two years of life who had a stem cell transplant for acute myeloid leukemia, so the T cells may come from the graft donor. The CDR3 protein is CSVEDLAGGKKTQYF. The CDR3 DNA follows: TGCAGCGTTGAAGATCTAGCGGGGGGGAAGAAGACCCAGTACTTC.